This T cell receptor beta chain came from a study of blood T cells in healthy people across ages. Details on this clonotype: The antigen remains unidentified.

The use of a sample-barcoded 5' primer and a J-beta primer mix characterized a second PCR of 7 to 11 cycles. Every molecule of cDNA carried a tag from a template-switch adaptor with 12 random nucleotides. TCRdb re-derived calls from the 5' RACE reads in MiXCR, one entry per CDR3 protein. The sample shows 660,000 or so distinct CDR3 sequences, roughly three fifths of them seen only once. The CDR3 is made up of 16 amino acids. Germline lookup yields CDR1 LNHNV and CDR2 YYDKDF (reference sequence). The junction had 8 bases not matched to a gene; V was cut back by 1 base and J by 8 bases. Points from the study as a whole: Any changes in expanded clonotypes were possibly confounded, as donor CMV status remained unknown. Naive T cell percentage and TCR beta diversity correlated strongly.

The sequence was collected from a man in his sixties in good health. The sample taken for sequencing was blood. The chain employs TRBV15 and TRBJ1-4; TRBD1 matches 9 bases. CDR3 protein: CATSRGLTGGGEKLFF. The CDR3 nucleotides read TGTGCCACCAGCAGAGGCCTCACAGGGGGCGGGGAAAAACTGTTTTTT.